The 28 T cell receptor beta chains below were found in one sample sequenced in a study of blood T cell repertoires in COVID-19. Here immunoSEQ multiplex PCR was the method, and the copy in TCRdb shows in-frame clones only, minus some. This table has 75,000 to 100,000 clones, 87% appearing once. The specimen sequenced was peripheral blood. Receptors originate from a human donor in a cohort sampled during active COVID-19.

The V and J genes are TRBV2 and TRBJ1-3, with D hard to call. CDR3 length equals 15 residues. V was clipped by 6 bases and J by 0 bases, with 12 bases between them. Per germline, CDR1 SNHLY and CDR2 FYNNEI. In nucleotides, the CDR3 is TGTGCCAGCAGCCTAGACGGAACCTCTGGAAACACCATATATTTT. Translated: CASSLDGTSGNTIYF.

This clone came up once. The chain uses TRBV7-3 and TRBJ2-3, with D maybe TRBD2 (5 bases). The V and J ends lost 0 bases and 2 bases respectively, with 6 bases between them. Germline V gene sequence: CDR1 SGHTA, CDR2 FQGTGA. This CDR3 is 14 amino acids long. The CDR3 DNA sequence: TGTGCCAGCAGCTTAACGCGGGCCACAGATACGCAGTATTTT. Protein: CASSLTRATDTQYF.

This clone is a singleton in its sample. The chain combines TRBV18 with TRBJ2-6; the D gene is possibly TRBD2 (8 bases). In germline, CDR1 is KGHSH, CDR2 LQKENI. The V end was cut by 6 bases, the J end by 0 bases, with 24 bases between. The CDR3 loop spans 20 amino acids. CDR3 loop: CASSRTGGTVRSSGANVLTF. CDR3 bases: TGTGCCAGCTCGCGGACGGGGGGGACAGTCAGGAGCTCTGGGGCCAACGTCCTGACTTTC. Full variable domain (rest looked up from reference TRBV18 and TRBJ2-6): NAGVMQNPRHLVRRRGQEARLRCSPMKGHSHVYWYRQLPEEGLKFMVYLQKENIIDESGMPKERFSAEFPKEGPSILRIQQVVRGDSAAYFCASSRTGGTVRSSGANVLTFGAGSRLTVL.

The CDR3 sequence is CASSVAETSGLYNEQFF. For the CDR3, the DNA is TGTGCCAGCAGCGTAGCTGAGACTAGCGGGCTATACAATGAGCAGTTCTTC. V and J are TRBV9 and TRBJ2-1; 10 nucleotides agree with TRBD2. The CDR3 runs to 17 residues. After removal of 0 bases from V and 4 bases from J, the junction contained 7 bases not matched to a gene. CDR1 is SGDLS, CDR2 YYNGEE, per germline.

This clone was counted only a few times. The rearrangement uses TRBV25-1 and TRBJ1-2; TRBD1 matches 7 bases. With 6 bases clipped from V and 4 bases from J, the junction kept 5 bases outside the gene matches. In germline, CDR1 is MGHDK, CDR2 SYGVNS. This CDR3 region has 13 residues. Here the CDR3 DNA reads TGTGCCAGCAGAGGACAGGAATCCTATGGCTACACCTTC. It codes for CASRGQESYGYTF.

The chain couples TRBV28 to TRBJ2-1; 9 bases map to TRBD1. This CDR3 contains 15 residues. Germline V gene sequence: CDR1 MDHEN, CDR2 SYDVKM. V lost 6 bases, J lost 4 bases, and 7 bases stayed unmatched. The CDR3 sequence is CASRNRDRAYNEQFF. In nucleotides, the CDR3 is TGTGCCAGCAGGAACCGGGACAGGGCATACAATGAGCAGTTCTTC.

V is TRBV27 and J is TRBJ1-3; D gene uncertain. The CDR3 spans 13 residues. Germline V gene sequence: CDR1 MNHEY, CDR2 SMNVEV (reference sequence). V was trimmed by 0 bases and J by 8 bases, leaving 8 bases between them. The CDR3 DNA sequence: TGTGCCAGCAGTTTATCGATAAGCCACACCATATATTTT. Its protein product is CASSLSISHTIYF.

The chain has TRBV12-3 or TRBV12-4 and TRBJ2-7; tentative D call: TRBD2 (5 bases). With 4 bases removed from V and 7 bases from J, the gap between germline ends came to 8 bases. The CDR3 has 11 amino acids. CDR3 DNA: TGTGCCAGCAGTTACGGGATGGAGCAGTACTTC. Its translation: CASSYGMEQYF.

The V call is TRBV19, the J call TRBJ1-2; D gene ambiguous. Germline loops: CDR1 LNHDA, CDR2 SQIVND (reference sequence). CDR3 length: 12 residues. Trimming took off 5 bases at V and 2 bases at J, with 6 bases between the two ends. The CDR3 coding sequence is TGTGCCAGTAGTGAGGGAAACTATGGCTACACCTTC. Protein: CASSEGNYGYTF.

This chain uses TRBV24-1 with TRBJ2-3; 9 nucleotides align to TRBD2. From germline, CDR1 is KGHDR and CDR2 SFDVKD. The CDR3 consists of 14 residues. V trimming: 3 bases; J trimming: 6 bases; junction bases outside the gene matches: 3. Here the CDR3 reads CATSDPGLADTQYF. DNA of the CDR3: TGTGCCACCAGTGATCCGGGACTAGCCGATACGCAGTATTTT.

The chain employs TRBV27 and TRBJ2-7, with 9 positions matching TRBD2. The CDR3 runs to 13 residues. Per the germline V gene, CDR1 is MNHEY and CDR2 is SMNVEV (reference sequence). With 5 bases clipped from V and 4 bases from J, the junction kept 3 bases outside the gene matches. The CDR3 here is CASSPTSGYEQYF. The CDR3, as DNA: TGTGCCAGCAGTCCGACTAGCGGTTACGAGCAGTACTTC.

This rearrangement joins TRBV19 to TRBJ1-2; perhaps TRBD1 as D (5 bases). The V gene lost 4 bases and the J gene lost 4 bases, with 10 bases spanning the gap. Germline CDR1 LNHDA, CDR2 SQIVND (reference sequence). CDR3 size: 13 residues. Written as DNA, the CDR3 is TGTGCCAGTAGTAGCTCACAGGTCTATGGCTACACCTTC. It yields the protein CASSSSQVYGYTF.

This rearrangement joins TRBV7-2 to TRBJ1-5; D is unclear. There are 15 residues in the CDR3. Germline V gene data show CDR1 as SGHTA and CDR2 as FQGNSA. Trimming took off 5 bases at V and 4 bases at J, with 15 bases between the two ends. The CDR3: CASSPVPGANQPQHF. CDR3 bases: TGTGCCAGCAGCCCCGTCCCAGGCGCTAATCAGCCCCAGCATTTT.

The rearrangement links TRBV7-2 to TRBJ2-7, with D hard to call. Germline CDR1 is SGHTA and CDR2 is FQGNSA. Trimming left V 5 bases short and J 0 bases short, with 11 bases between. This CDR3 has 14 amino acids. The CDR3 sequence is CASSPWLASYEQYF. The CDR3 DNA follows: TGTGCCAGCAGCCCATGGTTGGCCTCCTACGAGCAGTACTTC.

The chain combines TRBV18 with TRBJ2-7; the D gene is possibly TRBD1 (6 bases). The CDR3 is made up of 16 amino acids. Germline V CDR1 and CDR2: KGHSH, LQKENI. Trimming shortened V by 4 bases and J by 0 bases, and 16 bases separated the two germline ends. CDR3 sequence: CASSRGGTASSYEQYF. The DNA for the CDR3 is TGTGCCAGCTCACGTGGGGGCACAGCGAGCTCCTACGAGCAGTACTTC.

V and J are TRBV6-4 and TRBJ1-5; D is uncertain. The V gene lost 4 bases and the J gene lost 7 bases, with 11 bases spanning the gap. The CDR3 is 13 residues long. Germline CDR1 MRHNA, CDR2 SNTAGT. The CDR3 loop reads CASSASLSQPQHF. CDR3 sequence (DNA): TGTGCCAGCAGTGCCTCCCTAAGCCAGCCCCAGCATTTT.

The chain uses TRBV12-3 or TRBV12-4 and TRBJ2-7, with a weak D call TRBD1 (6 bases). This CDR3 contains 11 residues. Trimming pared 8 bases from V and 10 bases from J, leaving 15 bases between. The CDR3 bases are TGTGCCAGCTCTGAGGGGGTACTCCAGTACTTC. Its protein product is CASSEGVLQYF.

The rearrangement links TRBV4-2 to TRBJ1-6; D is possibly TRBD1 (5 bases). Trimming left V 0 bases short and J 8 bases short, with 11 bases between. The CDR3 is 15 amino acids. CDR1 and CDR2 (germline): LGHNA, YNFKEQ. The CDR3 loop is CASSQEGLRDSPLHF. The CDR3 DNA is TGTGCCAGCAGCCAAGAGGGGCTCCGTGATTCACCCCTCCACTTT.

The chain recombines TRBV3-1 (or the pseudogene TRBV3-2) with TRBJ2-1; the D is unclear. V was trimmed by 1 base and J by 10 bases, leaving 8 bases between them. The CDR3 has 12 residues. Germline V gives CDR1 LGHDT, CDR2 YNNKEL (reference sequence). The CDR3: CASSQVTREQFF. DNA for the CDR3: TGTGCCAGCAGCCAAGTGACCAGGGAGCAGTTCTTC.

V and J are TRBV4-1 and TRBJ2-7; 11 bases match TRBD2. V shed 1 base, J shed 3 bases, and the junction held 8 bases outside the gene matches. Germline V lookup: CDR1 MGHRA, CDR2 YSYEKL. This CDR3 comprises 17 residues. The CDR3 protein is CASSQAPTSGRNYEQYF. CDR3 DNA: TGCGCCAGCAGCCAAGCCCCTACTAGCGGGAGAAACTACGAGCAGTACTTC.

The rearrangement uses TRBV29-1 and TRBJ1-2; maybe TRBD1 (5 bases). V was trimmed by 3 bases and J by 2 bases, leaving 7 bases between them. In germline, CDR1 is SQVTM, CDR2 ANQGSEA. The CDR3 length is 12 residues. The CDR3 DNA is TGCAGCGTTGATGGGGGGAACTATGGCTACACCTTC. Amino acids: CSVDGGNYGYTF.

This chain joins TRBV5-4 and TRBJ2-1; 8 nucleotides align to TRBD2. Germline V gene lookup returns CDR1 SGHNT and CDR2 YYREEE (reference sequence). The CDR3 has 16 amino acids. V was clipped by 5 bases and J by 1 base; unmatched bases: 8. CDR3: CASSPGLAGSYNEQFF. The CDR3 DNA sequence: TGTGCCAGCAGTCCCGGACTAGCCGGTTCCTACAATGAGCAGTTCTTC.

The chain uses TRBV2 and TRBJ2-2; D perhaps matches TRBD1 (6 bases). Trimming left V 5 bases short and J 5 bases short, with 12 bases between. The CDR3 runs to 14 residues. Per germline, CDR1 SNHLY and CDR2 FYNNEI. The CDR3 reads CASSYRAETGELFF. The DNA for the CDR3 is TGTGCCAGCAGTTACAGGGCAGAGACCGGGGAGCTGTTTTTT.

The chain has TRBV3-1 (or the pseudogene TRBV3-2) and TRBJ2-1, with 8 bases fitting TRBD2. Germline lookup yields CDR1 LGHDT and CDR2 YNNKEL (reference sequence). The J segment lost 6 bases and the V segment lost 5 bases, leaving 18 bases of the junction unmatched. The CDR3 runs 18 residues. The CDR3 loop reads CASSFEGSGSLRFNEQFF. The DNA for the CDR3 is TGTGCCAGCAGCTTCGAGGGAAGCGGGAGTCTCCGTTTCAATGAGCAGTTCTTC.

This clone was detected once. The chain joins TRBV19 to TRBJ2-2, with TRBD1 matching over 11 bases. The germline CDR1 and CDR2 sequences are LNHDA and SQIVND (reference sequence). The CDR3 runs to 15 residues. Trimming removed 5 bases from V and 4 bases from J; junction bases left unmatched: 3. The CDR3 sequence: CASSVGQGGTGELFF. For the CDR3, the DNA is TGTGCCAGTAGTGTGGGACAGGGGGGCACCGGGGAGCTGTTTTTT.

The J gene is TRBJ2-2, the V gene TRBV19; 7 bases align to TRBD1. The CDR3 length is 14 residues. In germline, CDR1 is LNHDA, CDR2 SQIVND (reference sequence). Trimming removed 8 bases from V and 0 bases from J; junction bases left unmatched: 3. The CDR3 sequence is CASDGTANTGELFF. The CDR3 DNA reads as TGTGCCAGTGATGGGACAGCGAACACCGGGGAGCTGTTTTTT.

This clone was counted between two and nine times. The genes are TRBV3-1 (or the pseudogene TRBV3-2) and TRBJ1-1; the D gene is possibly TRBD1 (6 bases). Germline CDR1 reads LGHDT; CDR2 reads YNNKEL (reference sequence). The CDR3 covers 15 residues. V lost 1 base to trimming and J lost 4 bases, with 13 bases between them. Written as DNA, the CDR3 is TGTGCCAGCAGCCAAGGCTCAGGGGTACGCACTGAAGCTTTCTTT. It specifies CASSQGSGVRTEAFF.

The chain has TRBV2 and TRBJ2-3, with 9 bases identical to TRBD2. Trimming at V came to 4 bases and at J to 1 base, leaving 6 bases not matched to a gene. The CDR3 loop spans 16 amino acids. Germline CDR1 is SNHLY and CDR2 is FYNNEI. The CDR3 bases are TGTGCCAGCAGTGTACGGGCTAGCGGGGGCACAGATACGCAGTATTTT. Translation: CASSVRASGGTDTQYF.